The 27 T cell receptor beta chains presented below share a single source sample, sequenced in a study of blood T cell repertoires in COVID-19. Assay: immunoSEQ multiplex PCR; the TCRdb copy retains only in-frame clones and omits some. The sample consists of about 120,000 clones, over 75% of them appearing once. Sequenced sample: peripheral blood. Every receptor here comes from a man aged 55 to 70 with acute or convalescent COVID-19.

This sequence joins TRBV9 and TRBJ2-3; 11 bases are shared with TRBD2. This CDR3 spans 18 amino acids. The trim removed 0 bases at V and 2 bases at J, leaving 8 bases unmatched. Germline assignment: CDR1 SGDLS and CDR2 YYNGEE. The CDR3 DNA follows: TGTGCCAGCAGCGTAGTAGCGGGAGGGCCGGGGCCCACAGATACGCAGTATTTT. This codes for CASSVVAGGPGPTDTQYF.

Here the CDR3 DNA reads TGCGCCAGCAGCTCCCGTCTTACTAGCGGGAGGGGGTACGAGCAGTACTTC. This translates into CASSSRLTSGRGYEQYF. This chain connects TRBV5-1 to TRBJ2-7, with 13 bases lining up with TRBD2. The CDR3 length is 17 residues. The J segment lost 4 bases and the V segment lost 3 bases, leaving 10 bases of the junction unmatched. Germline V gives CDR1 SGHRS, CDR2 YFSETQ.

Only one count was recorded for this clone. This chain uses TRBV11-2 with TRBJ2-2, with 8 bases fitting TRBD1. This CDR3 is 15 amino acids long. Germline values: CDR1 SGHAT, CDR2 FQNNGV. The V segment lost 3 bases and the J segment 3 bases; nucleotides outside the gene matches: 3. CDR3 protein: CASSFTGGDTGELFF. CDR3 in DNA: TGTGCCAGCAGCTTTACAGGGGGTGACACCGGGGAGCTGTTTTTT.

V usage is TRBV7-3 and J usage is TRBJ2-2; 8 nucleotides align to TRBD2. CDR1 SGHTA and CDR2 FQGTGA come from the germline V gene. This CDR3 is 14 amino acids long. V lost 5 bases, J lost 6 bases, and 5 bases stayed unmatched. The CDR3 is CASSPQRESGELFF. The CDR3 coding sequence is TGTGCCAGCAGCCCCCAGCGGGAGTCCGGGGAGCTGTTTTTT.

The chain carries TRBV5-1 and TRBJ2-1; 10 positions match TRBD2. This CDR3 comprises 16 residues. Unmatched junction bases numbered 12, after V lost 4 bases and J lost 8 bases. Germline lookup yields CDR1 SGHRS and CDR2 YFSETQ. CDR3 nucleotide sequence: TGCGCCAGCAGCCCCCCGGGACTAGCGATAGGCCATGAGCAGTTCTTC. It specifies CASSPPGLAIGHEQFF. Drawing the rest from reference TRBV5-1 and TRBJ2-1, the complete variable domain is KAGVTQTPRYLIKTRGQQVTLSCSPISGHRSVSWYQQTPGQGLQFLFEYFSETQRNKGNFPGRFSGRQFSNSRSEMNVSTLELGDSALYLCASSPPGLAIGHEQFFGPGTRLTVL.

The chain joins TRBV7-2 to TRBJ2-1; TRBD2 aligns across 11 bases. The V segment lost 1 base and the J segment 4 bases; nucleotides outside the gene matches: 3. The CDR3 has 16 residues. Germline V gene sequence: CDR1 SGHTA, CDR2 FQGNSA. The DNA for the CDR3 is TGTGCCAGCAGCTTAGGGGGACTAGCGGCTTACAATGAGCAGTTCTTC. This sequence encodes CASSLGGLAAYNEQFF.

This clone was picked up a small number of times. The chain couples TRBV9 to TRBJ2-1; 10 bases agree with TRBD2. The CDR3 is 16 residues long. V was clipped by 0 bases and J by 5 bases; unmatched bases: 5. The germline CDR1 and CDR2 sequences are SGDLS and YYNGEE. The CDR3: CASSVGYTSGNNEQFF. CDR3 bases: TGTGCCAGCAGCGTAGGTTATACTAGCGGGAACAATGAGCAGTTCTTC.

The chain links TRBV7-2 to TRBJ2-3, with TRBD2 matching over 7 bases. The CDR3 runs to 16 residues. Losses at the gene ends were 1 base for V and 7 bases for J; bases not matched to a gene: 11. The germline CDR1 and CDR2 sequences are SGHTA and FQGNSA. DNA for the CDR3: TGTGCCAGCAGCTTAGAATTGGGACGGGAGGCTTATACGCAGTATTTT. This sequence encodes CASSLELGREAYTQYF.

The chain couples TRBV7-2 to TRBJ2-1, with unresolved D. The CDR3 is 16 amino acids. Germline CDR1 is SGHTA and CDR2 is FQGNSA. V was trimmed by 2 bases and J by 6 bases, leaving 17 bases between them. The CDR3 region is CASSLWAESTFNEQFF. The CDR3 bases are TGTGCCAGCAGCTTATGGGCAGAGTCTACATTCAATGAGCAGTTCTTC.

The chain couples TRBV7-2 to TRBJ1-2; possibly TRBD1 for D (5 bases). Germline V gene lookup returns CDR1 SGHTA and CDR2 FQGNSA. V shed 5 bases and J shed 3 bases, with 10 bases lying between them. The CDR3 sequence is 13 residues long. This CDR3 reads CASSRAGDYGYTF. DNA of the CDR3: TGTGCCAGCAGCCGGGCGGGGGACTATGGCTACACCTTC.

The gene calls are TRBV10-3 and TRBJ2-7, with D perhaps matching TRBD1 (6 bases). Trimming took 7 bases from V and 0 from J, leaving 10 bases between them. The germline CDR1 and CDR2 sequences are ENHRY and SYGVKD. CDR3 length equals 13 residues. CDR3 loop: CAITSGDSYEQYF. DNA for the CDR3: TGTGCCATCACGTCAGGGGACTCCTACGAGCAGTACTTC.

V usage is TRBV10-3 and J usage is TRBJ1-5, with D possibly matching TRBD1 (5 bases). Germline V gene data show CDR1 as ENHRY and CDR2 as SYGVKD. This CDR3 has 14 amino acids. V lost 4 bases and J lost 2, with 9 bases in between. The CDR3 DNA reads TGTGCCATCAGTGTGGGGGAGGGCAATCAGCCCCAGCATTTT. The encoded protein is CAISVGEGNQPQHF.

The rearrangement links TRBV9 to TRBJ2-7, with D maybe TRBD1 (5 bases). The CDR3 is 15 residues long. Germline V lookup: CDR1 SGDLS, CDR2 YYNGEE. Trimming pared 0 bases from V and 3 bases from J, leaving 13 bases between. The CDR3 loop is CASSVAAGYGYEQYF. The CDR3 DNA is TGTGCCAGCAGCGTAGCGGCAGGGTACGGCTACGAGCAGTACTTC.

This clone was picked up one time. This rearrangement joins TRBV6-5 to TRBJ1-2; 7 bases are shared with TRBD1. The germline V gene has CDR1 MNHEY and CDR2 SVGAGI. The CDR3 covers 14 residues. V gave up 0 bases and J gave up 4 bases; unmatched junction bases: 2. The CDR3 here is CASSYSRDSYGYTF. CDR3 DNA sequence: TGTGCCAGCAGTTACTCTCGGGACAGCTATGGCTACACCTTC.

The CDR3 here is CASSQQGGYEQYF. The DNA of the CDR3 is TGTGCCAGCAGCCAACAGGGGGGCTACGAGCAGTACTTC. This sequence joins TRBV3-1 (or the pseudogene TRBV3-2) and TRBJ2-7; tentative D call: TRBD1 (7 bases). Germline V gene sequence: CDR1 LGHDT, CDR2 YNNKEL (reference sequence). This CDR3 has 13 residues. The V gene lost 2 bases and the J gene lost 3 bases, with 8 bases spanning the gap.

This chain uses TRBV9 with TRBJ2-1, with 7 bases aligning to TRBD2. The germline V gene encodes CDR1 SGDLS and CDR2 YYNGEE. Trimming removed 0 bases from V and 3 bases from J; junction bases left unmatched: 3. The CDR3 is made up of 15 amino acids. This chain's CDR3 is CASSVEGGSYNEQFF. For the CDR3, the DNA is TGTGCCAGCAGCGTAGAGGGCGGGAGCTACAATGAGCAGTTCTTC.

This chain uses TRBV28 with TRBJ2-7, with TRBD2 as a possible D gene (7 bases). Germline-derived CDR1 and CDR2 are MDHEN and SYDVKM. The CDR3 spans 15 residues. V was pared by 6 bases and J by 0 bases, with 15 bases between. CDR3 sequence (DNA): TGTGCCAGCAGGCCTAGCGGACAGAGCTCCTACGAGCAGTACTTC. This codes for CASRPSGQSSYEQYF.

The J gene is TRBJ2-1, the V gene TRBV30; 13 positions agree with TRBD2. CDR1 is GTSNPN, CDR2 SVGIG, per germline (reference sequence). With 1 base clipped from V and 8 bases from J, the junction kept 8 bases outside the gene matches. The CDR3 totals 16 residues. CDR3 region: CAWSAGLAGVVDEQFF. CDR3 nucleotides: TGTGCCTGGAGTGCCGGACTAGCGGGAGTGGTGGATGAGCAGTTCTTC.

The chain joins TRBV6-5 to TRBJ2-6; 8 bases fit TRBD1. V shed 4 bases and J 0 bases; nucleotides not matched to a gene: 2. The CDR3 has 16 residues. Per the germline V gene, CDR1 is MNHEY and CDR2 is SVGAGI. The CDR3 coding sequence is TGTGCCAGCAGTTCAACAGGGGGCTCTGGGGCCAACGTCCTGACTTTC. The encoded protein is CASSSTGGSGANVLTF.

This sequence joins TRBV5-1 and TRBJ2-5, with 8 positions matching TRBD2. The V gene's germline CDR1 is SGHRS and CDR2 YFSETQ. This CDR3 comprises 16 residues. Losses at the gene ends were 0 bases for V and 5 bases for J; bases not matched to a gene: 9. CDR3 residues: CASSLGWSGGPETQYF. CDR3 nucleotide sequence: TGCGCCAGCAGCTTGGGGTGGTCGGGAGGGCCTGAGACCCAGTACTTC.

This clone was seen many times. This chain joins TRBV30 and TRBJ2-2; a possible D gene is TRBD1 (6 bases). From germline, CDR1 is GTSNPN and CDR2 SVGIG (reference sequence). This CDR3 has 15 residues. V was pared by 0 bases and J by 5 bases, with 13 bases between. The CDR3 DNA is TGTGCCTGGAGTGTAGGTGGGGGCAGTACCGGGGAGCTGTTTTTT. It is translated as CAWSVGGGSTGELFF.

In this sample, this clone turned up a few times. The chain links TRBV9 to TRBJ1-6, with D possibly TRBD1 on 6 matching bases. Germline CDR1 SGDLS, CDR2 YYNGEE. V lost 0 bases and J lost 6, with 19 bases in between. The length of the CDR3 is 18 residues. The CDR3 loop reads CASSVDSGGGGRNSPLHF. DNA of the CDR3: TGTGCCAGCAGCGTAGACTCCGGGGGAGGGGGACGTAATTCACCCCTCCACTTT.

The gene calls are TRBV5-1 and TRBJ2-7, with D maybe TRBD1 (6 bases). V was trimmed by 5 bases and J by 1 base, leaving 13 bases between them. Germline V gene lookup returns CDR1 SGHRS and CDR2 YFSETQ. This CDR3 spans 14 amino acids. This CDR3 is CASSRTGYSYEQYF. The DNA for the CDR3 is TGCGCCAGCAGTCGAACAGGGTATTCCTACGAGCAGTACTTC.

A single count supports this clone. The CDR3 region has the DNA TGTGCCAGCAGTCTGACAGGCGAAAAACTGTTTTTT. Translation gives CASSLTGEKLFF. This chain connects TRBV28 to TRBJ1-4; a possible D gene is TRBD1 (6 bases). The germline CDR1 and CDR2 sequences are MDHEN and SYDVKM. The CDR3 contains 12 residues. The germline V and J ends were trimmed by 5 bases and 8 bases, with 9 bases remaining between them.

The chain links TRBV27 to TRBJ2-2; TRBD2 matches 13 bases. This CDR3 has 16 amino acids. V gave up 5 bases and J gave up 4 bases; unmatched junction bases: 4. CDR1 MNHEY and CDR2 SMNVEV come from the germline V gene (reference sequence). The CDR3 protein is CASSRTSGSGTGELFF. The CDR3 coding sequence is TGTGCCAGCAGTAGGACTAGCGGGAGCGGCACCGGGGAGCTGTTTTTT.

The chain is built from TRBV6-5 and TRBJ2-7; 10 nucleotides line up with TRBD1. The germline V gene encodes CDR1 MNHEY and CDR2 SVGAGI. V dropped 4 bases and J dropped 1; count of bases not matched to a gene: 4. The CDR3 runs 15 residues. The CDR3 region is CASSSWTGGSYEQYF. For the CDR3, the DNA is TGTGCCAGCAGTTCCTGGACAGGGGGGTCCTACGAGCAGTACTTC.

V gene TRBV4-3 combines with J gene TRBJ2-5, with 12 nucleotides matching TRBD1. V gave up 1 base and J gave up 6 bases; unmatched junction bases: 6. Germline lookup yields CDR1 LGHNA and CDR2 YSLEER. The CDR3 has 16 residues. CDR3 nucleotide sequence: TGCGCCAGCAGCCAAGTATGGGACAGGGGGCCAAAGACCCAGTACTTC. Amino acid sequence: CASSQVWDRGPKTQYF.